These T cell receptor beta chains were read from a single sample in a study of cytomegalovirus exposure and HLA in healthy donors. Libraries were prepared by immunoSEQ multiplex PCR; TCRdb keeps only in-frame clonotypes and omits some of them. The sample consists of 150,000 to 200,000 clones, about 88% of them appearing once. Sequencing input: PBMCs. The receptor source for this set is a young woman in good health and CMV-seronegative. Both conserved end residues are part of each CDR3. A D gene is named only where the DNA matches it firmly. For some rows the clone size is stated as once, few or many, or as a class when expanded; others skip it.

j_gene | d_gene | v_gene | len | abundance | CDR3nt | CDR3aa
TRBJ2-2 | TRBD2 | TRBV4-1 | 18 | NA | TGCGCCAGCAGCCTCCCGGATCGGCGGGAGACGAACACCGGGGAGCTGTTTTTT | CASSLPDRRETNTGELFF
TRBJ2-7 | NA | TRBV29-1 | 11 | NA | TGCAGCGTTGATTCCCCATCCGGGCAGTACTTC | CSVDSPSGQYF
TRBJ1-4 | TRBD1 | TRBV6-5 | 14 | once | TGTGCCAGCAGTTCCGGCACAGGGGGTGAAAAACTGTTTTTT | CASSSGTGGEKLFF
TRBJ2-5 | TRBD1 | TRBV6-5 | 13 | NA | TGTGCCAGCAGTTACAGACAGGGTGGGACCCAGTACTTC | CASSYRQGGTQYF
TRBJ2-7 | TRBD2 | TRBV2 | 17 | NA | TGTGCCAGCACCCTTCAGGTGGACGGGGGGACCTCCTACGAGCAGTACTTC | CASTLQVDGGTSYEQYF
TRBJ1-1 | NA | TRBV27 | 13 | few | TGTGCCAGCAGTTTATTAGGGAGGTCTGAAGCTTTCTTT | CASSLLGRSEAFF
TRBJ2-7 | NA | TRBV6-5 | 14 | NA | TGTGCCAGCAGTTACCAAGGGGCAGGGGTCGAGCAGTACTTC | CASSYQGAGVEQYF
TRBJ1-2 | NA | TRBV4-1 | 16 | NA | TGCGCCAGCAGCCAAGAAGTCGGGGGGGGAAGCTATGGCTACACCTTC | CASSQEVGGGSYGYTF
TRBJ2-3 | TRBD1 | TRBV5-1 | 15 | NA | TGCGCCAGCAGCTTGGACAGGGGGGGCACAGATACGCAGTATTTT | CASSLDRGGTDTQYF
TRBJ1-2 | NA | TRBV27 | 13 | NA | TGTGCCAGCAGTTTTCTTACGGGGATAGGCTACACCTTC | CASSFLTGIGYTF
TRBJ2-2 | NA | TRBV4-3 | 15 | NA | TGCGCCAGCAGCCAATCGGACAGGAACACCGGGGAGCTGTTTTTT | CASSQSDRNTGELFF
TRBJ2-3 | NA | TRBV4-3 | 17 | NA | TGCGCCAGCAGCCAAGATCCCCGCGCGGCCTACACAGATACGCAGTATTTT | CASSQDPRAAYTDTQYF
TRBJ2-7 | NA | TRBV10-2 | 15 | NA | TGCGCCAGCCTATCGACGAGGGAAGTGACCTACGAGCAGTACTTC | CASLSTREVTYEQYF
TRBJ2-5 | NA | TRBV29-1 | 12 | once | TGCAGCGTTGACGGTCGGGGAGAGACCCAGTACTTC | CSVDGRGETQYF
TRBJ1-1 | NA | TRBV30 | 11 | once | TGTGCCTGGAAACAGAACACTGAAGCTTTCTTT | CAWKQNTEAFF
TRBJ2-3 | TRBD1 | TRBV27 | 19 | NA | TGTGCCAGCAGTTTAGATTATGCGCCGGGACAGGGCGGCACAGATACGCAGTATTTT | CASSLDYAPGQGGTDTQYF
TRBJ1-2 | TRBD1 | TRBV14 | 13 | NA | TGTGCCAGCAGCCTTCAGGGGGCGGGGGGCTACACCTTC | CASSLQGAGGYTF
TRBJ2-5 | TRBD2 | TRBV7-9 | 15 | once | TGTGCCAGCAGCTTGACTAGCGGGTCACAAGAGACCCAGTACTTC | CASSLTSGSQETQYF
TRBJ1-5 | NA | TRBV10-1 | 15 | NA | TGCGCCAGCAGTTTAAAGGGGGGGAGCAATCAGCCCCAGCATTTT | CASSLKGGSNQPQHF
TRBJ1-5 | NA | TRBV27 | 13 | NA | TGTGCCAGCAGTTACAGGTATAATCAGCCCCAGCATTTT | CASSYRYNQPQHF